The 19 T cell receptor beta chains presented below share a single source sample, sequenced in a study of CD8 T cells in Susac syndrome. RNA in amounts of about 0.5 to 1 ug was reverse transcribed with random hexamers. In TCRdb, the immunoSEQ multiplex PCR reads were re-called with MiXCR into one record per CDR3 protein. Here the sample spans roughly 120,000 distinct CDR3 sequences, about 92% being singletons. The sequenced sample was CD4+ T cells from PBMCs. Every receptor here comes from a human donor with multiple sclerosis.

The J gene is TRBJ1-2, the V gene TRBV18, with D hard to call. This CDR3 contains 14 residues. Germline CDR1 and CDR2: KGHSH and LQKENI. Trimming removed 3 bases from V and 1 base from J, with 9 bases in between. The CDR3 reads CASSPESNNYGYTF. The CDR3 DNA sequence: TGTGCCAGCTCACCGGAAAGTAATAACTATGGCTACACCTTC.

The chain carries TRBV20-1 and TRBJ2-5; D ambiguous. Germline V CDR1 and CDR2: DFQATT, SNEGSKA (reference sequence). V lost 1 base and J lost 5, with 8 bases in between. This CDR3 has 12 amino acids. The CDR3 DNA sequence: TGCAGTGCTAGAGGCCAAACCGAGACCCAGTACTTC. Amino acid sequence: CSARGQTETQYF.

The V gene is TRBV3-1, the J gene TRBJ2-3; 12 bases map to TRBD2. V dropped 0 bases and J dropped 4; count of bases not matched to a gene: 2. Per germline, CDR1 LGHDT and CDR2 YNNKEL (reference sequence). CDR3 size: 16 residues. The DNA for the CDR3 is TGTGCCAGCAGCCAAGATCCTAGCGGGGGGGCAGATACGCAGTATTTT. Protein: CASSQDPSGGADTQYF.

This clonotype was found once. V usage is TRBV4-3 and J usage is TRBJ1-1; D may be TRBD1 (5 bases). Germline V gene data show CDR1 as LGHNA and CDR2 as YSLEER. The ends were cut back, 0 bases at V and 10 bases at J, with 12 bases in the middle. The CDR3 covers 13 residues. CDR3 nucleotide sequence: TGCGCCAGCAGCCAAGATTTATGGGACGCAGCTTTCTTT. Its translation: CASSQDLWDAAFF.

The rearrangement uses TRBV7-8 and TRBJ2-3, with 12 bases that match TRBD1. The CDR3 contains 16 residues. Losses at the gene ends were 5 bases for V and 3 bases for J; bases not matched to a gene: 6. Per germline, CDR1 SGHVS and CDR2 FQNEAQ. The CDR3 is CASSRDRGQSTDTQYF. Here the CDR3 DNA reads TGTGCCAGCAGCCGGGACAGGGGGCAATCTACAGATACGCAGTATTTT.

The genes are TRBV5-1 and TRBJ1-1, with D unclear. V dropped 4 bases and J dropped 1 base, with 11 bases sitting between them. This CDR3 has 14 amino acids. In germline, CDR1 is SGHRS, CDR2 YFSETQ. The CDR3 sequence: CASSRQERNTEAFF. The CDR3 DNA sequence: TGCGCCAGCAGCAGACAAGAGCGGAACACTGAAGCTTTCTTT. The entire variable domain, with the rest obtained from reference TRBV5-1 and TRBJ1-1, is as follows: KAGVTQTPRYLIKTRGQQVTLSCSPISGHRSVSWYQQTPGQGLQFLFEYFSETQRNKGNFPGRFSGRQFSNSRSEMNVSTLELGDSALYLCASSRQERNTEAFFGQGTRLTVV.

The chain recombines TRBV4-3 with TRBJ1-2; 9 nucleotides line up with TRBD1. Germline CDR1 and CDR2: LGHNA and YSLEER. Trimming took 1 base from V and 2 from J; bases not matched to a gene: 5. The CDR3 loop spans 16 amino acids. The CDR3 nucleotides are TGCGCCAGCAGCCAAGCGGGGACAGGGAGCAACTATGGCTACACCTTC. Translated: CASSQAGTGSNYGYTF.

The V call is TRBV7-8, the J call TRBJ1-3; tentatively, D is TRBD1 (5 bases). V was shortened by 6 bases and J by 4 bases, with 13 bases between the two germline ends. CDR3 size: 14 residues. The germline gives CDR1 SGHVS, CDR2 FQNEAQ. CDR3 sequence (DNA): TGTGCCAGCAGGGGTGCGGGGCCGGGAAACACCATATATTTT. It yields the protein CASRGAGPGNTIYF.

The chain uses TRBV20-1 and TRBJ2-2; 11 bases line up with TRBD2. The junction had 4 bases not matched to a gene; V was cut back by 7 bases and J by 0 bases. Germline V gene sequence: CDR1 DFQATT, CDR2 SNEGSKA (reference sequence). The CDR3 runs 15 residues. As DNA, the CDR3 is TGCAGTGGGGCTAGCGGGGGGCCGAACACCGGGGAGCTGTTTTTT. Translating gives CSGASGGPNTGELFF.

The rearrangement uses TRBV29-1 and TRBJ2-2; 10 bases align to TRBD1. Germline loops: CDR1 SQVTM, CDR2 ANQGSEA. The V gene end was trimmed by 6 bases and the J gene end by 3 bases; junction bases not matched to a gene: 4. This CDR3 is built from 14 residues. CDR3 nucleotide sequence: TGCAGCGTCCGACAGGGGGCCGACACCGGGGAGCTGTTTTTT. It specifies CSVRQGADTGELFF.

This rearrangement joins TRBV9 to TRBJ1-2, with 8 bases fitting TRBD1. Per germline, CDR1 SGDLS and CDR2 YYNGEE. V trimming: 3 bases; J trimming: 0 bases; junction bases outside the gene matches: 4. CDR3 length equals 15 residues. The CDR3 sequence: CASSARDRTNYGYTF. The CDR3 DNA reads as TGTGCCAGCAGCGCCCGGGACAGGACTAACTATGGCTACACCTTC.

The rearrangement joins TRBV2 to TRBJ2-1; 9 bases line up with TRBD1. V shed 6 bases, J shed 10 bases, and the junction held 16 bases outside the gene matches. This CDR3 spans 16 amino acids. The germline CDR1 and CDR2 sequences are SNHLY and FYNNEI. The chain's CDR3 is CASRAGDRAAWVEQFF. Written as DNA, the CDR3 is TGTGCCAGCAGGGCGGGGGACAGGGCTGCCTGGGTGGAGCAGTTCTTC.

The chain uses TRBV29-1 and TRBJ1-1; 8 bases match TRBD1. The CDR3 consists of 16 residues. Trimming took 6 bases from V and 3 from J; bases not matched to a gene: 15. Germline assignment: CDR1 SQVTM and CDR2 ANQGSEA. The CDR3 sequence is CSVPTGTGAWHTEAFF. In nucleotides, the CDR3 is TGCAGCGTACCTACCGGGACAGGCGCCTGGCACACTGAAGCTTTCTTT.

The V gene is TRBV19, the J gene TRBJ2-6, with 8 bases matching TRBD1. CDR1 is LNHDA, CDR2 SQIVND, per germline (reference sequence). With 4 bases clipped from V and 1 base from J, the junction kept 3 bases outside the gene matches. The CDR3 runs to 16 residues. The CDR3 spells CASSRTGSSGANVLTF. CDR3 nucleotides: TGTGCCAGTAGTAGGACAGGGTCGTCTGGGGCCAACGTCCTGACTTTC.

This chain links TRBV7-6 with TRBJ1-1, with D unclear. The CDR3 extends over 13 amino acids. Per germline, CDR1 SGHVS and CDR2 FNYEAQ. V lost 1 base and J 6 bases, leaving 9 bases between the germline ends. CDR3 region: CASSLDAGAEAFF. As DNA, the CDR3 is TGTGCCAGCAGCTTAGATGCGGGAGCTGAAGCTTTCTTT.

The chain carries TRBV5-1 and TRBJ1-4; D perhaps matches TRBD1 (6 bases). In germline, CDR1 is SGHRS, CDR2 YFSETQ. This CDR3 spans 14 amino acids. V lost 5 bases and J lost 8, with 16 bases in between. Written as DNA, the CDR3 is TGCGCCAGCAGAAGGGGGGGCGAGGACGAAAAACTGTTTTTT. It is translated as CASRRGGEDEKLFF.

The J gene is TRBJ1-2, the V gene TRBV4-3, with D perhaps matching TRBD1 (6 bases). CDR3 length equals 15 residues. Germline CDR1 LGHNA, CDR2 YSLEER. Trimming removed 0 bases from V and 6 bases from J, with 14 bases in between. The CDR3 spells CASSQEYGGPDGYTF. CDR3 DNA sequence: TGCGCCAGCAGCCAAGAGTACGGGGGGCCGGATGGCTACACCTTC.

There are a few counts of this clonotype. The V call is TRBV4-1, the J call TRBJ2-3, with 13 bases aligning to TRBD2. Germline-derived CDR1 and CDR2 are MGHRA and YSYEKL. The junction had 10 bases not matched to a gene; V was cut back by 0 bases and J by 10 bases. CDR3 length equals 17 residues. As DNA, the CDR3 is TGCGCCAGCAGCCAAGATTCCCGGACTAGCGGGGGTGGGGCGCAGTATTTT. The encoded protein is CASSQDSRTSGGGAQYF.

The chain couples TRBV28 to TRBJ2-2; unclear D gene. V lost 7 bases to trimming and J lost 5 bases, with 11 bases between them. The germline V gene has CDR1 MDHEN and CDR2 SYDVKM. The CDR3 sequence is 13 residues long. CDR3 amino acids: CASNRLVTGELFF. CDR3 DNA: TGTGCCAGCAACAGACTTGTTACCGGGGAGCTGTTTTTT.